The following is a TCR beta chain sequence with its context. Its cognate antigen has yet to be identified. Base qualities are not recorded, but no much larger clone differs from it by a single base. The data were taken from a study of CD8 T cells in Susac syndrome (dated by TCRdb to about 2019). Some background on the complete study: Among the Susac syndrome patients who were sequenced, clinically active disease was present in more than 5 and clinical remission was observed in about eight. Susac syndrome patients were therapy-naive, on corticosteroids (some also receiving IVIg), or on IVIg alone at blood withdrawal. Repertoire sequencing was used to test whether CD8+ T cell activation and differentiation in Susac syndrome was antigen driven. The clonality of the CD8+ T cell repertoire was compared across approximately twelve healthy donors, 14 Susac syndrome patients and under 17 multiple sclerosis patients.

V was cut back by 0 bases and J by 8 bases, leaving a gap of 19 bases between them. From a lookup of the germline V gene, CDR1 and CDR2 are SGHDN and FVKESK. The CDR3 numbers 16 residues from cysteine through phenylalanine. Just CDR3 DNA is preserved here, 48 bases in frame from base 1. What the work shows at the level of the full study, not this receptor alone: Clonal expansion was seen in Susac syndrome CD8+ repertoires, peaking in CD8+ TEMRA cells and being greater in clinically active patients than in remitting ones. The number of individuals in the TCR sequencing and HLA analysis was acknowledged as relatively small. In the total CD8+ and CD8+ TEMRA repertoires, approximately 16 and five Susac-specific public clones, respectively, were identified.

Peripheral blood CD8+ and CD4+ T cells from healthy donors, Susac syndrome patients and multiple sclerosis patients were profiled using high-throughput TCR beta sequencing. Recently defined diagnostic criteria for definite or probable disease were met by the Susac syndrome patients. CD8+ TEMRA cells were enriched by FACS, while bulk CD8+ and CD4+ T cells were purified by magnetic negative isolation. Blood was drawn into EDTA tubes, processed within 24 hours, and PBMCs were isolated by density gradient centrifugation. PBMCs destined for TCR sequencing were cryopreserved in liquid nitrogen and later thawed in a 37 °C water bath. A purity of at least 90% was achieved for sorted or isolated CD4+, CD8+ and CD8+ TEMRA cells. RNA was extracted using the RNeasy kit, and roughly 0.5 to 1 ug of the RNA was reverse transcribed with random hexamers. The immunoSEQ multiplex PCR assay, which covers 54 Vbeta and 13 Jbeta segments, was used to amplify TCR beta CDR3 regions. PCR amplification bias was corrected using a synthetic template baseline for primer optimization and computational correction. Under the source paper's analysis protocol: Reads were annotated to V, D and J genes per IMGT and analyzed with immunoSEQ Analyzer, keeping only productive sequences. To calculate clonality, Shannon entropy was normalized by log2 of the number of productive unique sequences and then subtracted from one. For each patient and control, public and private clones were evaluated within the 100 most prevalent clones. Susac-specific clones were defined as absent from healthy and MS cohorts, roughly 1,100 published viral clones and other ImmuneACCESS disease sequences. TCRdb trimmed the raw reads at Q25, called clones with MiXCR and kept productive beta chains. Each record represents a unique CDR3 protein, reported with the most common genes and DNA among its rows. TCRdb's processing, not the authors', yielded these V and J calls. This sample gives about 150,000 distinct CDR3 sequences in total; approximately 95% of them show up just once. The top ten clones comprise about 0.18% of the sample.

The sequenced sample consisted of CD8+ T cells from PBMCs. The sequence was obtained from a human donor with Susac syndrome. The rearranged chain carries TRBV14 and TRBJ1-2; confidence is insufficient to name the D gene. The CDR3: CASSQDSILPGRGYTF. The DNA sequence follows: TGTGCCAGCAGCCAAGATTCCATACTCCCGGGTAGGGGCTACACCTTC.